The sample holds one count of the clone carrying this T cell receptor (beta chain). The sample comes from a study of blood T cell repertoires in COVID-19. On the study more broadly: The United States, Italy and Spain supplied acute and convalescent COVID-19 samples.

The repertoire was sequenced with immunoSEQ multiplex PCR; TCRdb's copy has only in-frame clones and lacks some. The sample has roughly 260,000 clones; about 91% are singletons. CDR1 is SGHRS, CDR2 YFSETQ, per germline. The J segment lost 5 bases and the V segment lost 4 bases, leaving 8 bases of the junction unmatched. The CDR3 runs to 14 residues. The specimen sequenced was peripheral blood. This clonotype originated in a person aged 18 to 30 with COVID-19, enrolled during active disease. The chain links TRBV5-1 to TRBJ2-5; 7 nucleotides match TRBD2. The chain's CDR3 is CASSPRDGGETQYF. The CDR3 region has the DNA TGCGCCAGCAGCCCCAGGGACGGGGGGGAGACCCAGTACTTC.